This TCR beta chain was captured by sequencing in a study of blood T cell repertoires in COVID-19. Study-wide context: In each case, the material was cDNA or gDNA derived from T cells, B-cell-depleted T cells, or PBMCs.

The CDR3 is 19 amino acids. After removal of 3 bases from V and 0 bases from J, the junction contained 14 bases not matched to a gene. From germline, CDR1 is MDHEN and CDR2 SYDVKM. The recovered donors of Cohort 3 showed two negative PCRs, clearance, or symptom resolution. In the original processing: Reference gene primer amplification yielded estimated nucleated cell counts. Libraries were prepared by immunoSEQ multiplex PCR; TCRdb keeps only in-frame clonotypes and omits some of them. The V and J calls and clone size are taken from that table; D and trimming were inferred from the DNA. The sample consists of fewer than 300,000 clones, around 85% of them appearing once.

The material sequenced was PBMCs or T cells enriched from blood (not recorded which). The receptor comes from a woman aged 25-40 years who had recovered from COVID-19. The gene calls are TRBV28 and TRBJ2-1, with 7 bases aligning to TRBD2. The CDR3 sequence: CASSFVVGDYTLSYNEQFF. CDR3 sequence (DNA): TGTGCCAGCAGTTTTGTGGTTGGGGACTACACCCTCTCCTACAATGAGCAGTTCTTC.